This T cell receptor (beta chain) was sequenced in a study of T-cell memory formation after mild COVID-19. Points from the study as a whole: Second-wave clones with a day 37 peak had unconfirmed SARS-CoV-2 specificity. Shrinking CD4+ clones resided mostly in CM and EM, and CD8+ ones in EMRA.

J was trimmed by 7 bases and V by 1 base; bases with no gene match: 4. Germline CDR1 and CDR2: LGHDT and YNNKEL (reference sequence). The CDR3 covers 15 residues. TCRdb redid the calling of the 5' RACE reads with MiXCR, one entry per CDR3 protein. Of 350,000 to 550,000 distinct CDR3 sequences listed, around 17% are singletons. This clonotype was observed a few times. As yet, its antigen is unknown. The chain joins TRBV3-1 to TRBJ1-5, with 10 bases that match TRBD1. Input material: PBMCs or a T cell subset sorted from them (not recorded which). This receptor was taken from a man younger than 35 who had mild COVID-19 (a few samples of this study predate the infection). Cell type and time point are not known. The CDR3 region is CASSQGDRGHQPQHF. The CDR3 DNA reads TGTGCCAGCAGCCAAGGAGACAGGGGGCACCAGCCCCAGCATTTT. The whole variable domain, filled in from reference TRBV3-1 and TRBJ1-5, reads DTAVSQTPKYLVTQMGNDKSIKCEQNLGHDTMYWYKQDSKKFLKIMFSYNNKELIINETVPNRFSPKSPDKAHLNLHINSLELGDSAVYFCASSQGDRGHQPQHFGDGTRLSIL.